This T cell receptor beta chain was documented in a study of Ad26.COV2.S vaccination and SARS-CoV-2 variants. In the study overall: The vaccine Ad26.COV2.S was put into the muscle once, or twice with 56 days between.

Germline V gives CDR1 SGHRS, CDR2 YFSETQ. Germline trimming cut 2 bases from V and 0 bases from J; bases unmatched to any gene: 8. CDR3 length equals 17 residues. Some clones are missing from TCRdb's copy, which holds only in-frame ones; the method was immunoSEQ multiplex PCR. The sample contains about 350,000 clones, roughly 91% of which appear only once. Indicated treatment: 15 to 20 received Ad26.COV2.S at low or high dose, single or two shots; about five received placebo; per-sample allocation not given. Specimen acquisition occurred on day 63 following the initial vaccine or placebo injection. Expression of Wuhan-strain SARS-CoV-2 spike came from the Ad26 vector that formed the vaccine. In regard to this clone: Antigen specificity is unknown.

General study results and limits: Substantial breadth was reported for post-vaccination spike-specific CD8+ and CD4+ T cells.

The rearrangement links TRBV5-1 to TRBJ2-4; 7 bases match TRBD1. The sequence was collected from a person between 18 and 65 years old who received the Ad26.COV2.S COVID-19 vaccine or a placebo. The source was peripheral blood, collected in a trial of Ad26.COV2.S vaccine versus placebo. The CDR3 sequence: CASSFRQGSIAKNIQYF. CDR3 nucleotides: TGCGCCAGCAGCTTTAGACAGGGATCAATAGCCAAAAACATTCAGTACTTC.